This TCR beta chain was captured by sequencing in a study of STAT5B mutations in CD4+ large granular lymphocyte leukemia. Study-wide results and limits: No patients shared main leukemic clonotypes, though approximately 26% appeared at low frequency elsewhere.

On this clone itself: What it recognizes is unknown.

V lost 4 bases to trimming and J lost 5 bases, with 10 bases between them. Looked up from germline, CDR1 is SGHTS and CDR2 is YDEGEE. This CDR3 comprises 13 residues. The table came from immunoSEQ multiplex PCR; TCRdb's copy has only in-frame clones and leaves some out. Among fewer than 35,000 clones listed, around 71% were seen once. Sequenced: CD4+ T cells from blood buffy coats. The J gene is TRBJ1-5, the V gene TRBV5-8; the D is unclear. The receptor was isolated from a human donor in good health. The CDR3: CASSQSRDQPQHF. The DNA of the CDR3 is TGTGCCAGCAGCCAGTCTAGGGATCAGCCCCAGCATTTT.